This T cell receptor beta chain was identified during a study of metastatic and nonmetastatic thyroid tumors. Findings of the study overall: In blood and tumor, TCR beta diversity was reportedly significantly higher in malignant thyroid tumors than in benign nodules.

From germline, CDR1 is SGHKS and CDR2 YYEKEE (reference sequence). The CDR3 is 16 amino acids. V was pared by 0 bases and J by 0 bases, with 9 bases between. The table lists this clone with many counts. Its antigen is not identified. This sequence may be a read error, since a much larger clone differs from it by one base. In the source study's methods: Researchers built a distant-metastasis classifier for papillary thyroid cancer that drew on CDR3 differences across clinicopathological groups. MiXCR was used by TCRdb to re-call the PCR reads. TCRdb's processing, not the authors', yielded these V and J calls. The sample lists some 15,000 clones; 12% were seen once. Nobody among the patients had been given any treatment before thyroid surgery.

The clonotype was recovered from a female donor with papillary thyroid cancer or a benign thyroid nodule (not recorded which). Some clones in this sample may be carry-over from other donors' samples. V is TRBV5-5 and J is TRBJ2-2; the D gene is possibly TRBD1 (6 bases). Sequenced sample: tumor tissue. The CDR3 loop is CASSLVGTTNTGELFF. CDR3 DNA sequence: TGTGCCAGCAGCTTGGTGGGGACAACGAACACCGGGGAGCTGTTTTTT.